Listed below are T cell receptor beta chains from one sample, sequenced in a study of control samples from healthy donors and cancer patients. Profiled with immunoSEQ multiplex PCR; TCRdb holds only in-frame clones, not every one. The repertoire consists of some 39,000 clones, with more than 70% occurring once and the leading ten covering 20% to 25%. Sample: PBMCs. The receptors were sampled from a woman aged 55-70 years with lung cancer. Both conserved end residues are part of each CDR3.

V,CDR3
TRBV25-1,CASTLQGDYNSPLHF
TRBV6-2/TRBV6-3,CASSWGDYEQFF
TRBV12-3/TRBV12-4,CASRGTDTQYF
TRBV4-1,CASSQANSGTDNYGYTF
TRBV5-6,CASSLEGTGYGQPQHF
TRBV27,CASSRLAGPTYEQYF
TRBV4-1,CASSQDPQIWQPQHF
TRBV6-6,CASSSQGGGQEPQHF
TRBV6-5,CASSLTKQGEQYF
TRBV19,CASSIGHLNTEAFF
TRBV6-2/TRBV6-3,CASSYSRTGGNTEAFF
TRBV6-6,CASSYLGRAANYGYTF
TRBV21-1,CASSKEGTGSNQPQHF
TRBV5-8,CASSPLGLAGTDTQYF
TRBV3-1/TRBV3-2,CASSQESRLLGNEQFF
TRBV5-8,CASSLVKGVKGEQYF
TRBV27,CASSLEYMDRPEAFF
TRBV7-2,CASSPSREGSNTQYF
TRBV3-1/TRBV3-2,CASSQGGGDYEQYF
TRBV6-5,CAILRVSGANVLTF
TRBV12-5,CASGPNQPQHF
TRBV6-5,CASSPPGPIYGYTF
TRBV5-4,CASSLASIGDLAQYF
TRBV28,CASGPASNYGYTF
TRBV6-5,CASSYSGGTGAYEQYF
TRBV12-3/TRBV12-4,CASSLTGVTEAFF
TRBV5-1,CASSPINEKLFF
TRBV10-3,CAISDSTNQPQHF
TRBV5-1,CASSLGGRAYEQYF
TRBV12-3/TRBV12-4,CASRSLLNQPQHF
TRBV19,CASSPTPSYEQYF
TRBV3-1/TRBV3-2,CASGTITGNEQYF
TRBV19,CASSIGLAGKEQYF
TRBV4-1,CASSQDRSNYGYTF
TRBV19,CASSIRSDTQYF
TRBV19,CASSIATPGGYNEQFF
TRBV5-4,CASSLAGIHEQYF
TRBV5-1,CASSSDRGYEQYF
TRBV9,CASSPSGLMALSTDTQYF
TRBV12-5,CASGLGWGGTGYTF
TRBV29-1,CSVPPSGRSVSDTQYF
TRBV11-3,CASSLEGPGTYEQYF
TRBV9,CASSVSSHNPDTGELFF
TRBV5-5,CASSFRNHGTGGNEQFF
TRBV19,CASKGQGFELFF
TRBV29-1,CSAGGGLGLEQYF
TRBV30,CAWSGTPSYNEQFF